One sample yielded the 10 T cell receptor beta chains listed below, sequenced in a study of blood T cell repertoires in COVID-19 (dated by TCRdb to about 2020). Libraries were made using the immunoSEQ multiplex PCR assay. Drawn from immuneACCESS, this table holds only the in-frame rearrangements with V and J called that TCRdb kept. Clones are partly lost; checked studies trace under half to an unresolved V gene and leave the rest unexplained. A total of 300,000 or so clones appear in this sample, about 90% of them only once. 5.5% to 7% of the sample is in the top ten clones. Sequenced sample: PBMCs or T cells enriched from blood (not recorded which). These receptors all come from a woman aged 25-40 years who had recovered from COVID-19.

The genes are TRBV5-1 and TRBJ1-5, with 7 bases matching TRBD1. Trimming took 4 bases from V and 7 from J; bases not matched to a gene: 8. There are 14 residues in the CDR3. Germline-derived CDR1 and CDR2 are SGHRS and YFSETQ. Here the CDR3 DNA reads TGCGCCAGCAGCCTACGGACAGGAGAACAGCCCCAGCATTTT. Its protein product is CASSLRTGEQPQHF.

The DNA for the CDR3 is TGTGCCAGCTCGCAAGCTAGCGGGGGGGCCGGCACAGATACGCAGTATTTT. Residues: CASSQASGGAGTDTQYF. V gene TRBV18 combines with J gene TRBJ2-3; 12 bases fit TRBD2. The trim removed 6 bases at V and 1 base at J, leaving 8 bases unmatched. Looked up from germline, CDR1 is KGHSH and CDR2 is LQKENI. The length of the CDR3 is 17 residues.

The chain employs TRBV19 and TRBJ1-5; a weak D match, TRBD1 (6 bases). The CDR3 totals 15 residues. Deletions cut 2 bases from V and 6 bases from J, with 14 bases between. The germline CDR1 and CDR2 sequences are LNHDA and SQIVND (reference sequence). The CDR3 DNA follows: TGTGCCAGTAGTATAAGTCGGGACAATAGTCAGCCCCAGCATTTT. Its translation is CASSISRDNSQPQHF.

This chain links TRBV5-1 with TRBJ2-5; 7 positions match TRBD1. V shed 0 bases and J 1 base; nucleotides not matched to a gene: 6. This CDR3 contains 16 residues. Per germline, CDR1 SGHRS and CDR2 YFSETQ. CDR3 sequence: CASSLDRDSSQETQYF. The DNA for the CDR3 is TGCGCCAGCAGCTTGGACCGGGACAGCTCCCAAGAGACCCAGTACTTC. Supplemented by reference TRBV5-1 and TRBJ2-5, the full variable domain reads KAGVTQTPRYLIKTRGQQVTLSCSPISGHRSVSWYQQTPGQGLQFLFEYFSETQRNKGNFPGRFSGRQFSNSRSEMNVSTLELGDSALYLCASSLDRDSSQETQYFGPGTRLLVL.

V usage is TRBV6-2 or TRBV6-3 and J usage is TRBJ2-3; the match to TRBD1 covers 9 bases. V lost 0 bases and J lost 5; bases outside the gene matches: 9. The CDR3 spans 17 residues. Germline loops: CDR1 MNHEY, CDR2 SVGEGT. The CDR3 here is CASSYSIRDRVGDTQYF. As DNA, the CDR3 is TGTGCCAGCAGTTACTCGATCCGGGACAGGGTTGGAGATACGCAGTATTTT.

This sequence joins TRBV4-1 and TRBJ2-2, with 12 nucleotides matching TRBD2. The V and J ends lost 4 bases and 6 bases, in that order; junction bases with no gene match: 3. The CDR3 sequence is 15 residues long. Germline CDR1 reads MGHRA; CDR2 reads YSYEKL. The CDR3 DNA is TGCGCCAGCAGCCCCCTAGCGGGGGGGCCCGGGGAGCTGTTTTTT. Translated, it gives CASSPLAGGPGELFF.

This clone was observed once. This chain's CDR3 is CASRETALAMETQYF. For the CDR3, the DNA is TGTGCCAGCAGAGAGACGGCCTTAGCCATGGAGACCCAGTACTTC. This rearrangement joins TRBV2 to TRBJ2-5, with unresolved D. The CDR3 length is 15 residues. CDR1 is SNHLY, CDR2 FYNNEI, per germline. V lost 6 bases to trimming and J lost 5 bases, with 19 bases between them.

This clone has only a few counts. The limits of the CDR3 on the DNA are not certain, so only TCRdb's listed CDR3 is given. The chain couples TRBV19 to TRBJ1-1; TRBD1 is the table's D call, not checked against the DNA. The length of the CDR3 is 24 amino acids, counting both ends. The V gene's germline CDR1 is LNHDA and CDR2 SQIVND (reference sequence). CDR3 residues: CATQDSRGTEAFFGQGSRGTEAFF.

V and J are TRBV7-6 and TRBJ2-5; 8 bases match TRBD1. V was clipped by 1 base and J by 7 bases; unmatched bases: 8. Germline values: CDR1 SGHVS, CDR2 FNYEAQ. The CDR3 spans 15 residues. CDR3 DNA sequence: TGTGCCAGCAGCTTAGGCTTGACAGGGGCAGGGACCCAGTACTTC. It is translated as CASSLGLTGAGTQYF.

DNA for the CDR3: TGTGCCACCAGTGATTGTCAGGAGAACACTGAAGCTTTCTTT. Translated, it gives CATSDCQENTEAFF. The chain couples TRBV24-1 to TRBJ1-1, with no clear D. CDR1 KGHDR and CDR2 SFDVKD come from the germline V gene. CDR3 length: 14 residues. V was trimmed by 2 bases and J by 1 base, leaving 7 bases between them.